The sequence of this T cell receptor beta chain was determined in a study of CD8 T cells in ankylosing spondylitis (dated by TCRdb to about 2017). Study-level background: T cell receptor beta repertoires were profiled in healthy donors and ankylosing spondylitis patients so that disease-linked TCR variants could be found. Peripheral blood samples were taken, and synovial fluid was additionally collected from ankylosing spondylitis patients. In total, the full study cohort was made up of roughly 100 healthy donors and about two dozen ankylosing spondylitis patients.

What the authors observed across the whole study: Some motif variants were previously reported in synovial fluid and blood of reactive arthritis patients, suggesting common disease-initiation mechanisms. A CD8+ phenotype was shown by the disease-linked clones, which were found at relatively low frequencies in peripheral blood. Significant enrichment of the disease-linked clones was reported in matched synovial fluid samples from ankylosing spondylitis patients. Blood from ankylosing spondylitis patients appeared to be characterized by a TCR beta motif made up of about 8 highly homologous amino acid variants.

Trimming at the junction amounts to 1 base on V and 4 bases on J, and the germline ends lie 8 bases apart. The CDR3 spans 13 residues, from the cysteine through the phenylalanine. Only the CDR3 part of the read is kept: 39 bases, read in frame from the first base. For CDR1 and CDR2, the germline V gene lists MNHNS and SASEGT. This clonotype occurred a few times. It has no known antigen specificity. Base qualities are missing; no much larger clone stands one base away. TCRdb lists the instrument as Illumina HiSeq 2500. TCR beta libraries were prepared by quantitative 5'-RACE with molecular barcodes. Regarding the original processing steps: A new computational method, built on a probabilistic model of VDJ rearrangement, was used to identify disease-linked TCR variants. The public reads were run again by TCRdb, first through fastp at Q25 and then through MiXCR, and only productive beta chains were kept. Under each unique CDR3 protein, matching rows form one entry showing the most common genes and DNA. The V and J calls shown here were made by TCRdb, not taken from the authors' results. The sample has approximately 400,000 distinct CDR3 sequences on record, roughly 17% of them singletons. The ten largest clones add up to under 1.2% of the sample.

The receptor chain draws on TRBV6-1 and TRBJ2-7; there is no confident call for the D gene. The specimen sequenced was blood, either unsorted or a sorted T cell fraction (not recorded which). The receptor was isolated from a male donor with ankylosing spondylitis. Read as DNA, the sequence is TGTGCCAGCAGTGAAGGGTTGTTGTACGAGCAGTACTTC. Its protein product is CASSEGLLYEQYF.